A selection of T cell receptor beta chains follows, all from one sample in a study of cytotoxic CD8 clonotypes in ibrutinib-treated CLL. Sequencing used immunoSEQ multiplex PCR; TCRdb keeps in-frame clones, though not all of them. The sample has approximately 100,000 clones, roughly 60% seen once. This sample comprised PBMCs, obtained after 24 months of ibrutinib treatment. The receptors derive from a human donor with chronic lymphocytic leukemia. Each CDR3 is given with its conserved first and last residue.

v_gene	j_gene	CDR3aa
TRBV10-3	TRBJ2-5	CAISEGTNLQETQYF
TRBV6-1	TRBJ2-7	CASSTESSYEQYF
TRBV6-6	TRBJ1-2	CATAGNYGYTF
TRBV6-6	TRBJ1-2	CASSYRAAGSNYGYTF
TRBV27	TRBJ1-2	CASRATGEGYGYTF
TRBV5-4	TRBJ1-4	CASSRDRDEKLFF
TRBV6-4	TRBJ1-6	CASRAAGLLGPLHF
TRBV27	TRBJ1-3	CASSPPGSGDSGNTIYF
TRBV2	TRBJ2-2	CASTSRVNTGELFF
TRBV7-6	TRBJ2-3	CASSLAGGRRTDTQYF
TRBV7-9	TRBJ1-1	CASSVGATTEAFF
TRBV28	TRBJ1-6	CASSFWAGHSPLHF
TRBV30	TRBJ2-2	CAGGYTGELFF
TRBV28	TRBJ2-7	CASRRQGSAVTEQYF
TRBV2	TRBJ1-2	CASSGGQGSLHYGYTF
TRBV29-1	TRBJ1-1	CSPSLGTEAFF
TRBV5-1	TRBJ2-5	CASSFNGGANQETQYF
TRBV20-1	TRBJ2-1	CSAYDNEQFF
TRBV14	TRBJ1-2	CASSPTGGRNYGYTF
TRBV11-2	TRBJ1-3	CASSLGVLPGNTIYF
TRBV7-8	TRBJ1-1	CASSLVENTEAFF
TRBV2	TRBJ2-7	CASIVTYEQYF
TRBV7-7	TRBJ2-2	CASSLAAGTPRFRDIGELFF
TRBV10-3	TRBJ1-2	CAISDGSVTRYGYTF
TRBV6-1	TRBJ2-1	CASSVSSGGRSYNEQFF
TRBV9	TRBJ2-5	CASSVGQGGKTQYF
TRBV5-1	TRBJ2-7	CASSLGPEQAREQYF
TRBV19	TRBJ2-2	CASSNDVAAGDGGELFF
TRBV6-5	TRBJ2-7	CASSYESAGEQYF
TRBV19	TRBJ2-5	CASSISRGKETQYF
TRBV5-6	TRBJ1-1	CASSLVSGVYTEAFF
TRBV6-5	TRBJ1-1	CASSYRYSNTEAFF
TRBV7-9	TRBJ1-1	CASSFPQPNTEAFF
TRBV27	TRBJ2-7	CASSPTDRDEQYF